The 2 T cell receptor beta chains below come from one sample, sequenced in a study of blood T cell repertoires in COVID-19. Measured with immunoSEQ multiplex PCR; TCRdb has only the in-frame clones, and not every one. The sample yields 77,000 or so clones, around 74% seen once. The specimen was peripheral blood. The receptors originated from a human donor with acute or convalescent COVID-19. The donor label of this sample is uncertain.

The chain recombines TRBV7-2 with TRBJ2-3; weak D call: TRBD2 (6 bases). Per the germline V gene, CDR1 is SGHTA and CDR2 is FQGNSA. Trimming cost V 2 bases and J 6 bases, with 12 bases left between them. This CDR3 comprises 14 residues. The CDR3 is CASSLTSGYDTQYF. The CDR3 nucleotides are TGTGCCAGCAGCTTAACCAGCGGGTATGATACGCAGTATTTT. Full variable domain (missing parts from reference TRBV7-2 and TRBJ2-3): GAGVSQSPSNKVTEKGKDVELRCDPISGHTALYWYRQSLGQGLEFLIYFQGNSAPDKSGLPSDRFSAERTGGSVSTLTIQRTQQEDSAVYLCASSLTSGYDTQYFGPGTRLTVL.

The chain has TRBV27 and TRBJ2-2, with D perhaps matching TRBD2 (6 bases). The CDR3 has 14 amino acids. V shed 5 bases and J shed 6 bases, with 13 bases lying between them. Germline values: CDR1 MNHEY, CDR2 SMNVEV (reference sequence). This chain's CDR3 is CASSLGDWSGELFF. In DNA form, the CDR3 reads TGTGCCAGCAGTCTCGGGGACTGGTCCGGGGAGCTGTTTTTT.